Here is one TCR beta chain with its context. The antigen is not known. The ends were cut back, 0 bases at V and 5 bases at J, with 11 bases in the middle. Germline V CDR1 and CDR2: MNHEY, SVGAGI. This CDR3 contains 14 residues. This sample is part of a study of T cell responses to AZD1222 COVID-19 vaccine. Study observations and caveats: Epitopes outside B.1.351 and B.1.1.7 mutated regions reportedly drew nearly half of spike TCRs.

Libraries were prepared by immunoSEQ multiplex PCR; TCRdb keeps only in-frame clonotypes and omits some of them. The sample holds about 150,000 clones, roughly nine tenths seen once. The TCR comes from an adult in good health. The rearrangement uses TRBV6-5 and TRBJ2-7; D might be TRBD1 or TRBD2, each matching 6 bases. The sequenced sample was peripheral blood, obtained on day 0 of AZD1222 vaccination. CDR3 DNA sequence: TGTGCCAGCAGTTACTCAGGGGGGTCCGACGAGCAGTACTTC. Protein product: CASSYSGGSDEQYF.